This TCR beta chain derives from a study of cytomegalovirus exposure and HLA in healthy donors. On this clone: Its antigen is as yet unknown.

The CDR3 is 17 residues long. Germline values: CDR1 LNHDA, CDR2 SQIVND (reference sequence). V lost 9 bases, J lost 8 bases, and 15 bases stayed unmatched. Study outcomes and limitations: In a later analysis, common viral pathogens appeared linked to several of the most significant clusters. It was confirmed in vitro that a few of the CMV-associated chains were specific for CMV antigens. In a later analysis, V- and J-gene trimming of beta chains associated with a DCLRE1C missense variant, replicated independently. Later, an analysis showed that TCR beta chains associated with HLA were more clonally expanded than others that were equally common.

13 Jbeta primers and 60 Vbeta primers were used for the PCR. Data came from immunoSEQ multiplex PCR; TCRdb stores just in-frame clones and leaves some out. The sample includes around 150,000 clones, 88% of them seen just once. This TCR was recovered from a woman aged 40 to 50 in good health and CMV-seronegative. J is TRBJ2-1 and V is TRBV19; 14 positions agree with TRBD2. The sequenced sample consisted of PBMCs. The CDR3 DNA follows: TGTGCCAGAACTACACTTCGGGGACTAGCGGGAGCGGATGAGCAGTTCTTC. It codes for CARTTLRGLAGADEQFF.